The present T cell receptor beta chain was sequenced within a study of cytomegalovirus exposure and HLA in healthy donors. The study's findings and limits: In a later analysis, specific HLA alleles were associated with 15,000 to 20,000 TCR beta sequences at a 0.05 false discovery rate. According to an earlier analysis, most TCR beta V segments yielded productive rearrangements about 87% or about 30% of the time. Highest at DRB1 and lowest at HLA-C, TCR association rates differed among HLA loci in a later analysis. A missense DCLRE1C variant was associated with V- and J-gene trimming of TCR beta chains in a later analysis, and an independent cohort replicated the association.

PCR involved 60 Vbeta and 13 Jbeta primers. Profiling relied on immunoSEQ multiplex PCR, and the TCRdb table lists in-frame clones only, not all of them. The repertoire holds about 200,000 clones, under 85% seen once, with about 1.7% in the top ten. In the case of this clone: Its antigen is as yet unknown.

Trimming took off 5 bases at V and 8 bases at J, with 10 bases between the two ends. The CDR3 has 12 residues. Germline lookup yields CDR1 MNHEY and CDR2 SVGAGI. The chain uses TRBV6-5 and TRBJ2-1; D is possibly TRBD2 (6 bases). Material for sequencing was PBMCs. This clonotype was sampled from a man in his fifties in good health and CMV-seronegative. CDR3 loop: CASSGRNDEQFF. The CDR3 DNA is TGTGCCAGCAGTGGGAGGAACGATGAGCAGTTCTTC.